The next 23 T cell receptor beta chains were all read from a single sample in a study of T cell responses to AZD1222 COVID-19 vaccine. The data were produced by immunoSEQ multiplex PCR, yet TCRdb's version contains in-frame clones alone and is incomplete. This table holds 130,000 to 150,000 clones, 82% found once. The sequencing used peripheral blood, collected on day 0 of MenACWY control vaccination. These TCRs come from an adult in good health.

This sequence joins TRBV5-4 and TRBJ2-2, with a weak D call TRBD1 (5 bases). Germline V gene lookup returns CDR1 SGHNT and CDR2 YYREEE (reference sequence). V was cut by 3 bases and J by 6 bases, with 9 bases left in between. CDR3 length equals 13 residues. The chain's CDR3 is CASSWTRSGELFF. CDR3 nucleotides: TGTGCCAGCAGCTGGACACGGTCCGGGGAGCTGTTTTTT. The full variable domain, completed using reference TRBV5-4 and TRBJ2-2, is ETGVTQSPTHLIKTRGQQVTLRCSSQSGHNTVSWYQQALGQGPQFIFQYYREEENGRGNFPPRFSGLQFPNYSSELNVNALELDDSALYLCASSWTRSGELFFGEGSRLTVL.

CDR3 DNA: TGTGCCAGCAGTTTCAAGGGTAACTATGGCTACACCTTC. Amino acid sequence: CASSFKGNYGYTF. The chain combines TRBV27 with TRBJ1-2; D is uncertain. Trimming took 3 bases from V and 1 from J, leaving 6 bases between them. Germline V gene data show CDR1 as MNHEY and CDR2 as SMNVEV (reference sequence). The length of the CDR3 is 13 residues.

The CDR3 nucleotides are TGCGCCAGCAGCTTGGCCAGCGGGGGGTCACAAGAGACCCAGTACTTC. Amino acid sequence: CASSLASGGSQETQYF. This rearrangement joins TRBV5-1 to TRBJ2-5, with 9 bases that match TRBD2. Per the germline V gene, CDR1 is SGHRS and CDR2 is YFSETQ. The CDR3 runs to 16 residues. After removal of 0 bases from V and 2 bases from J, the junction contained 5 bases not matched to a gene.

V gene TRBV11-1 combines with J gene TRBJ2-3; D is possibly TRBD2 (5 bases). The V and J ends lost 5 bases and 2 bases respectively, with 11 bases between them. Germline CDR1 and CDR2: SGHAT and FQDESV (reference sequence). This CDR3 has 14 amino acids. The CDR3 spells CASSPGSFTDTQYF. The DNA of the CDR3 is TGTGCCAGCAGCCCGGGGTCGTTCACAGATACGCAGTATTTT.

The rearrangement joins TRBV19 to TRBJ2-5, with 8 bases aligning to TRBD2. This CDR3 has 15 amino acids. Germline loops: CDR1 LNHDA, CDR2 SQIVND (reference sequence). V gave up 4 bases and J gave up 4 bases; unmatched junction bases: 8. The CDR3 DNA follows: TGTGCCAGTAGTACTGTCGGGGGGGCCAGAGAGACCCAGTACTTC. It encodes CASSTVGGARETQYF.

The chain combines TRBV6-4 with TRBJ2-3; no clear D. This CDR3 contains 14 residues. Germline-derived CDR1 and CDR2 are MRHNA and SNTAGT. Trimming stripped 0 bases from V and 0 bases from J, with 4 bases between. The CDR3 spells CASSDSLSTDTQYF. The DNA of the CDR3 is TGTGCCAGCAGTGACTCGCTGAGCACAGATACGCAGTATTTT.

The rearrangement joins TRBV19 to TRBJ2-7; TRBD1 agrees at 7 bases. This CDR3 contains 16 residues. Germline lookup yields CDR1 LNHDA and CDR2 SQIVND (reference sequence). The J segment lost 4 bases and the V segment lost 4 bases, leaving 13 bases of the junction unmatched. CDR3 sequence reads: CASSSVRDSLFYEQYV. The CDR3 DNA is TGTGCCAGTAGTAGTGTCCGGGACAGCCTTTTTTACGAGCAGTACGTC.

A single count supports this clone. The gene calls are TRBV9 and TRBJ2-2; D is undetermined. The CDR3 covers 14 residues. CDR1 and CDR2 from the germline V gene are SGDLS and YYNGEE. The V gene lost 5 bases and the J gene lost 4 bases, with 12 bases spanning the gap. CDR3 region: CASRIGDSTGELFF. DNA of the CDR3: TGTGCCAGCAGAATTGGGGATAGCACCGGGGAGCTGTTTTTT. Full variable domain (missing parts from reference TRBV9 and TRBJ2-2): DSGVTQTPKHLITATGQRVTLRCSPRSGDLSVYWYQQSLDQGLQFLIQYYNGEERAKGNILERFSAQQFPDLHSELNLSSLELGDSALYFCASRIGDSTGELFFGEGSRLTVL.

V and J are TRBV28 and TRBJ1-2; 12 nucleotides line up with TRBD1. CDR1 is MDHEN and CDR2 is SYDVKM in the germline V gene. Losses at the gene ends were 8 bases for V and 7 bases for J; bases not matched to a gene: 14. The CDR3 sequence is 16 residues long. The CDR3 region is CASGLLMGQGASGYTF. CDR3 bases: TGTGCCAGCGGGTTATTGATGGGACAGGGGGCTAGTGGCTACACCTTC.

This chain uses TRBV11-1 with TRBJ2-2; 8 bases are a match to TRBD2. Per germline, CDR1 SGHAT and CDR2 FQDESV (reference sequence). The CDR3 has 15 residues. V lost 5 bases, J lost 7 bases, and 9 bases stayed unmatched. The CDR3 DNA reads TGTGCCAGCAGCGTGCCGGGGGGGCTTGTCGGGGAGCTGTTTTTT. Translated, it gives CASSVPGGLVGELFF.

The V gene is TRBV11-2, the J gene TRBJ1-1; D may be TRBD1 (6 bases). Trimming left V 2 bases short and J 7 bases short, with 17 bases between. The CDR3 consists of 15 residues. Germline loops: CDR1 SGHAT, CDR2 FQNNGV. The CDR3 spells CASSLRGTHGLEAFF. The DNA of the CDR3 is TGTGCCAGCAGCTTAAGGGGGACCCATGGGCTTGAAGCTTTCTTT.

V is TRBV28 and J is TRBJ1-2, with 9 bases aligning to TRBD1. V lost 6 bases and J lost 4; bases outside the gene matches: 15. This CDR3 contains 17 residues. Germline V gene sequence: CDR1 MDHEN, CDR2 SYDVKM. DNA for the CDR3: TGTGCCAGCAGCTACCCCACAGGGGGCCAAAGTGGCTATGGCTACACCTTC. It encodes CASSYPTGGQSGYGYTF.

The chain joins TRBV7-9 to TRBJ2-1, with unresolved D. Per germline, CDR1 SEHNR and CDR2 FQNEAQ (reference sequence). CDR3 length: 12 residues. V was trimmed by 3 bases and J by 10 bases, leaving 10 bases between them. The CDR3 nucleotides are TGTGCCAGCAGCTTGAGTACCTTGGAGCAGTTCTTC. Translation: CASSLSTLEQFF.

V and J are TRBV11-2 and TRBJ1-2, with no clear D. CDR1 SGHAT and CDR2 FQNNGV come from the germline V gene. This CDR3 has 14 amino acids. Trimming removed 5 bases from V and 3 bases from J, with 13 bases in between. The CDR3 sequence is CASSPGMTDYGYTF. The CDR3, as DNA: TGTGCCAGCAGCCCTGGGATGACCGACTATGGCTACACCTTC.

The chain has TRBV30 and TRBJ2-1; 14 bases match TRBD2. CDR1 and CDR2 (germline): GTSNPN, SVGIG (reference sequence). The CDR3 runs 15 residues. Losses at the gene ends were 3 bases for V and 8 bases for J; bases not matched to a gene: 6. The chain's CDR3 is CAWRTSGGAGDEQFF. The CDR3 DNA sequence: TGTGCCTGGAGGACTAGCGGGGGGGCCGGCGATGAGCAGTTCTTC. The complete variable domain, with remaining parts taken from reference TRBV30 and TRBJ2-1, reads SQTIHQWPATLVQPVGSPLSLECTVEGTSNPNLYWYRQAAGRGLQLLFYSVGIGQISSEVPQNLSASRPQDRQFILSSKKLLLSDSGFYLCAWRTSGGAGDEQFFGPGTRLTVL.

This clone has just one count. The chain couples TRBV23-1 to TRBJ1-5; 7 bases are shared with TRBD1. TRBV23-1 qualifies as an ORF whose function is uncertain. The CDR3 is 17 residues long. V was clipped by 2 bases and J by 0 bases; unmatched bases: 7. As DNA, the CDR3 is TGCGCCAGCAGTCAAACCTGGGACAGAAATAGCAATCAGCCCCAGCATTTT. It is translated as CASSQTWDRNSNQPQHF.

The chain has TRBV5-1 and TRBJ2-7; 14 bases line up with TRBD2. The CDR3 is made up of 15 amino acids. Trimming took 4 bases from V and 2 from J; bases not matched to a gene: 2. Germline V gene lookup returns CDR1 SGHRS and CDR2 YFSETQ. The chain's CDR3 is CASSQGLAGAYEQYF. The CDR3 coding sequence is TGCGCCAGCAGCCAGGGACTAGCGGGGGCCTACGAGCAGTACTTC.

The V and J genes are TRBV28 and TRBJ1-4; 9 positions agree with TRBD1. V gave up 6 bases and J gave up 11 bases; unmatched junction bases: 10. The CDR3 covers 14 residues. The germline CDR1 and CDR2 sequences are MDHEN and SYDVKM. The CDR3 sequence is CASSRAGTGRKLFF. CDR3 coding DNA: TGTGCCAGCAGCCGAGCCGGGACAGGGCGCAAACTGTTTTTT.

The CDR3 nucleotides read TGTGCCAGCACCAGGGGGCTGGCCACTGAAGCTTTCTTT. This encodes CASTRGLATEAFF. The rearrangement links TRBV7-9 to TRBJ1-1; 8 bases are shared with TRBD1. Per the germline V gene, CDR1 is SEHNR and CDR2 is FQNEAQ (reference sequence). The CDR3 is made up of 13 amino acids. The trim removed 7 bases at V and 4 bases at J, leaving 5 bases unmatched.

This chain joins TRBV3-1 (or the pseudogene TRBV3-2) and TRBJ1-6; no clear D. The ends were cut back, 0 bases at V and 8 bases at J, with 11 bases in the middle. CDR3 size: 15 residues. The germline gives CDR1 LGHDT, CDR2 YNNKEL (reference sequence). The CDR3 nucleotides read TGTGCCAGCAGCCAAGACCACAGCTCTCATTCACCCCTCCACTTT. It codes for CASSQDHSSHSPLHF.

V is TRBV18 and J is TRBJ1-2; 8 bases match TRBD1. The germline CDR1 and CDR2 sequences are KGHSH and LQKENI. The junction had 8 bases not matched to a gene; V was cut back by 6 bases and J by 5 bases. This CDR3 is 14 amino acids long. CDR3 coding DNA: TGTGCCAGCTCCGGGACAGGTGGTTTTTATGGCTACACCTTC. Amino acids: CASSGTGGFYGYTF.

The chain recombines TRBV6-2 or TRBV6-3 with TRBJ2-7; D gene unclear. The CDR3 is 12 residues long. The germline gives CDR1 MNHEY, CDR2 SVGEGT. Between the trimmed V and J ends, which lost 0 bases and 1 base, there was a span of 1 base. The CDR3 nucleotides read TGTGCCAGCAGTTACTCATCCTACGAGCAGTACGTC. This gives the protein CASSYSSYEQYV.

This clone came up once. The chain carries TRBV29-1 and TRBJ1-1, with a possible D match to TRBD1 (6 bases). Trimming removed 7 bases from V and 1 base from J, with 10 bases in between. Germline CDR1 and CDR2: SQVTM and ANQGSEA. The CDR3 is made up of 12 amino acids. CDR3 region: CSGRTANTEAFF. The CDR3 region has the DNA TGCAGCGGAAGGACAGCGAACACTGAAGCTTTCTTT. Variable domain in full (rest from reference TRBV29-1 and TRBJ1-1): SAVISQKPSRDICQRGTSLTIQCQVDSQVTMMFWYRQQPGQSLTLIATANQGSEATYESGFVIDKFPISRPNLTFSTLTVSNMSPEDSSIYLCSGRTANTEAFFGQGTRLTVV.